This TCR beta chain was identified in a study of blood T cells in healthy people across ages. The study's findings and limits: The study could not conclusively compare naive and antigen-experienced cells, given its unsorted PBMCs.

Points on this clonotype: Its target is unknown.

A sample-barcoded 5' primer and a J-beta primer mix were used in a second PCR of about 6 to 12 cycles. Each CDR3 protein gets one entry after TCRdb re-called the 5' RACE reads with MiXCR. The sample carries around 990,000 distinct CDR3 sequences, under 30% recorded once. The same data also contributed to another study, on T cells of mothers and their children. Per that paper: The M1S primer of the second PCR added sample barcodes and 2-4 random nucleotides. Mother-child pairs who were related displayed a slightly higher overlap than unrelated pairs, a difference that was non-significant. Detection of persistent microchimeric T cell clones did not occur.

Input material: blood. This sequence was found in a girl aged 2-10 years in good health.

CDR3 nucleotides: TGTGCCAGCTCACCAGACGGATTAAATTCACCCCTCCACTTT. This encodes CASSPDGLNSPLHF. The V and J genes are TRBV18 and TRBJ1-6; D unresolved. The V end lost 2 bases, the J end lost 7 bases, and 9 bases lay between the germline ends. This CDR3 region has 14 residues. Germline V gene sequence: CDR1 KGHSH, CDR2 LQKENI.